This entry features one T cell receptor beta chain sequence. Its target is unknown. The assay was immunoSEQ multiplex PCR, and TCRdb's table has in-frame clones only and misses some. The table has some 30,000 clones, roughly nine tenths seen once. The sample is drawn from a study of T cells in localized non-small cell lung cancer. Whole-study findings and limits: The study linked higher blood T cell density to longer overall survival. The highest T cell clonality was in uninvolved adjacent lung, above tumor. The tumor had only one region sequenced, so heterogeneity remains possible.

Looked up from germline, CDR1 is LGHNA and CDR2 is YNFKEQ. The CDR3 extends over 16 amino acids. With 3 bases clipped from V and 0 bases from J, the junction kept 3 bases outside the gene matches. The source material was peripheral blood, sampled before any cancer treatment. This chain uses TRBV4-2 with TRBJ2-1; 9 nucleotides align to TRBD1. The sequence was collected from a female donor older than 55 with stage I lung adenocarcinoma. CDR3: CASSQGQGFSYNEQFF. CDR3 sequence (DNA): TGTGCCAGCAGCCAGGGACAGGGCTTCTCCTACAATGAGCAGTTCTTC.